This paragraph covers one T cell receptor beta chain sequence. For recovered donors of Cohort 3, there were two negative PCRs, clearance, or symptom resolution. As handled by the study authors: Quantification of nucleated cells was approximated via reference gene primer amplification. Profiling relied on immunoSEQ multiplex PCR, and the TCRdb table lists in-frame clones only, not all of them. V and J calls and clone size are as listed in that table; D and trimming were resolved from the DNA. Among about 250,000 clones listed, approximately 85% were seen once. From germline, CDR1 is SGDLS and CDR2 YYNGEE. This CDR3 contains 15 residues. The V segment lost 1 base and the J segment 2 bases; nucleotides outside the gene matches: 3. The source of the sample is a study of blood T cell repertoires in COVID-19. Study in general: From T cells, B-cell-depleted T cells, or PBMCs came the material, which was cDNA or gDNA.

The chain uses TRBV9 and TRBJ2-1; TRBD2 matches 7 bases. This TCR derives from a woman younger than 45 who had recovered from COVID-19. The sequenced sample was PBMCs or T cells enriched from blood (not recorded which). CDR3 amino acids: CASSVQTSAYNEQFF. The CDR3 coding sequence is TGTGCCAGCAGCGTACAAACTAGCGCCTACAATGAGCAGTTCTTC.